This T cell receptor beta chain was found in a study of T-cell memory formation after mild COVID-19. Germline V gene data show CDR1 as SGHKS and CDR2 as YYEKEE (reference sequence). The V and J ends lost 1 base and 0 bases respectively, with 8 bases between them. The CDR3 consists of 15 residues. Study-wide results and caveats: The second-wave clones peaking on day 37 were not confirmed as SARS-CoV-2-specific.

TCRalpha and TCRbeta libraries used 5'RACE with constant-segment primers and UMIs. One entry per CDR3 protein, called by TCRdb with MiXCR from the 5' RACE reads. The sample shows about 110,000 distinct CDR3 sequences, around 12% of them seen only once. This clonotype showed up many times. Its specificity is not known. Sequenced material: PBMCs or a T cell subset sorted from them (not recorded which). This TCR was sampled from an adult woman who had mild COVID-19 (a few samples of this study predate the infection). Cell type and time point are not known. The rearrangement joins TRBV5-5 to TRBJ2-1, with D perhaps TRBD1 (6 bases). The CDR3 DNA reads as TGTGCCAGCAGCTTGAACAGGGCCTCCTACAATGAGCAGTTCTTC. This gives the protein CASSLNRASYNEQFF.